This T cell receptor (beta chain) was retrieved from a study of T-cell memory formation after mild COVID-19. The study, taken as a whole, reports: Pre-infection memory already had some responding clones, implying cross-reactive memory joined. Among clones contracting day 15 to 85, CD4/CD8 was balanced, whereas later expanders leaned CD4+. CD4+ clones that contracted lay mainly in CM and EM; CD8+ ones lay in EMRA.

TCRdb itself ran the 5' RACE reads through MiXCR, one entry per CDR3 protein. The sample holds about 110,000 distinct CDR3 sequences, over 15% seen once. The CDR3 has 16 amino acids. V was cut by 7 bases and J by 6 bases, with 22 bases left in between. The germline V gene has CDR1 KGHDR and CDR2 SFDVKD. On this clonotype: Its target is unknown.

The chain joins TRBV24-1 to TRBJ2-3; TRBD1 is a possible D gene (6 bases). This receptor was identified in a man aged 18 to 30 who had mild COVID-19 (a few samples of this study predate the infection). Cell type and time point are not known. The sample was PBMCs or a T cell subset sorted from them (not recorded which). CDR3 DNA: TGTGCCACCAGCCCGACCCGACAGGTGGTTGGGGATACGCAGTATTTT. It codes for CATSPTRQVVGDTQYF.